This T cell receptor beta chain is drawn from a study of post-analysis software for immune sequencing data (dated by TCRdb to 2014 to 2015). Study-wide context: Recorded disease courses included relapsing-remitting, secondary progressive and progressive-relapsing multiple sclerosis, with some patients lacking subtype annotation. Patient repertoires were compared against about twelve previously published healthy control repertoires from donors aged roughly 6 to 26 years. A subset of samples was prepared in parallel using single-end sample barcoding, then pooled and co-amplified after Illumina adapter ligation.

Library construction relied on PCR. Sequenced on an Illumina HiSeq 2500. To reduce PCR and sequencing biases, unique molecular identifiers were built into the TCR beta cDNA libraries. Per 1 to 10 million input T cells, roughly 500,000 cDNA molecules were obtained, such that each molecule approximated one T cell. Patient libraries were prepared and sequenced with the same protocol used for the earlier healthy control dataset. Within a given batch, samples were prepared together, multiplexed and sequenced on the same HiSeq lane. The original pipeline was this. Raw barcoded reads were processed with MIGEC, and single-read molecular identifier groups were discarded before consensus assembly and CDR3 extraction. Clonotype tables were post-analysed with VDJtools, and diversity was normalized by down-sampling all datasets to the smallest sample size. In repertoire overlap clustering, CDR3 amino acid sequences, but not nucleotide sequences, were matched to correct batch-related cross-sample contamination. The raw public data were reprocessed by TCRdb itself: fastp quality trimming at Q25, MiXCR clonotype calling, in-frame beta chains only. Rows are unified per CDR3 protein, each entry keeping the most common DNA and genes. TCRdb's processing, not the authors' own work, is the source of the V and J calls. This sample lists around 700,000 distinct CDR3 sequences; approximately 60% were detected once. The ten largest account for approximately 10% of the sample.

To demonstrate the VDJtools post-analysis software, TCR beta repertoires were profiled from the peripheral blood of about 13 young patients with multiple sclerosis. The patients with multiple sclerosis were children and adolescents between about 6 and 16 years of age. V is pared back by 0 bases and J by 4 bases, with 11 bases lying between the germline termini. CDR3 length: 14 amino acids, cysteine to phenylalanine. The retained sequence is limited to the CDR3, 42 bases, with the frame set at the first base. The germline V gene gives CDR1 as SGHRS and CDR2 as YFSETQ. Results and caveats for the whole study, not just this receptor: Multiple sclerosis patients had significantly lower normalized Chao1 diversity than controls, a result that suggests substantial peripheral T-cell clonal expansion. When samples were clustered directly using the F measure, samples prepared in the same batch co-clustered strongly, which prompted a batch-effect correction. The multiple sclerosis patient group was slightly younger than the control group. Patients showed significantly higher frequencies than controls for a few TRBV segments, among them TRBV5-6, TRBV5-1 and TRBV20-1.

Comment on this clonotype: This receptor's antigen is unknown. Within one base of it there is no much larger clone, and no base qualities were kept.

The receptor was derived from a girl aged 2-15 years with multiple sclerosis. Recombination linked TRBV5-1 to TRBJ2-7; TRBD1 is a weak D gene call, 5 bases matching. Sample: blood. The CDR3 loop reads CASSLDRLGYEQYF. At the DNA level, the sequence is TGCGCCAGCAGCTTGGACAGGTTAGGGTACGAGCAGTACTTC.